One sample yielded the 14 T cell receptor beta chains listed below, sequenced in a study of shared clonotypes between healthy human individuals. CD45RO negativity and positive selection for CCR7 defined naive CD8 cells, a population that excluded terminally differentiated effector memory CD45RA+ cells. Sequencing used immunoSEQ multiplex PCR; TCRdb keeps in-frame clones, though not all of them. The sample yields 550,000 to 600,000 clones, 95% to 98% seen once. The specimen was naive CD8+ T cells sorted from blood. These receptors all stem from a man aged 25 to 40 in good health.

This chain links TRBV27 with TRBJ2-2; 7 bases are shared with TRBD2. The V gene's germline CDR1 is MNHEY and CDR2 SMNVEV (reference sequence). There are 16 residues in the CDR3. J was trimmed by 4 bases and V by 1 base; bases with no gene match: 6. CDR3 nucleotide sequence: TGTGCCAGCAGTTTATGGCCGGGAGGAAGCACCGGGGAGCTGTTTTTT. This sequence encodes CASSLWPGGSTGELFF.

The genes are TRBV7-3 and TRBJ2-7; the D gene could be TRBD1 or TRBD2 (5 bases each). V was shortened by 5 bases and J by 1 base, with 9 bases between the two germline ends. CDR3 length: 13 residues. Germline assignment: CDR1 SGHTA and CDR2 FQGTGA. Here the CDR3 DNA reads TGTGCCAGCAGCATGGGACCGTCCTACGAGCAGTACTTC. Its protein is CASSMGPSYEQYF.

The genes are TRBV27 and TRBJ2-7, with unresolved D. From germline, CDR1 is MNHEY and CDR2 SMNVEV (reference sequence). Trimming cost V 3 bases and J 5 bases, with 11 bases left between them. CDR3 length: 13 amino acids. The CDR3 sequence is CASSFGLADEQYF. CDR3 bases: TGTGCCAGCAGTTTCGGCCTTGCGGACGAGCAGTACTTC.

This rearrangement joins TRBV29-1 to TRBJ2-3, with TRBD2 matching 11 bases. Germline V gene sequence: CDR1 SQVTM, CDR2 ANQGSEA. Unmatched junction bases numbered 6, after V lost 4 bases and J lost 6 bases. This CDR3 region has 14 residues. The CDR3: CSVVLAGGGDTQYF. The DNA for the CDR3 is TGCAGCGTTGTCCTAGCGGGAGGTGGTGATACGCAGTATTTT.

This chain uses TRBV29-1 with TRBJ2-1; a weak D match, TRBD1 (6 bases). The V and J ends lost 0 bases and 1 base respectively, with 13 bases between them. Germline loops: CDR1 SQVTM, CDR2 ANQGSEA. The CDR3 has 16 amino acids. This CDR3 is CSVEEVGGPSYNEQFF. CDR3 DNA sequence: TGCAGCGTTGAAGAGGTTGGGGGCCCGTCCTACAATGAGCAGTTCTTC.

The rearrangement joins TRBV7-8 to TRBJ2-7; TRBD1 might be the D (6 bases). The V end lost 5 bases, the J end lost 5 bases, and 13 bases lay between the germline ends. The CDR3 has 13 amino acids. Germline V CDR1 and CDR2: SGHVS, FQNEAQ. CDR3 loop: CASSLGGMNEQYF. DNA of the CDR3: TGTGCCAGCAGCCTAGGGGGTATGAACGAGCAGTACTTC.

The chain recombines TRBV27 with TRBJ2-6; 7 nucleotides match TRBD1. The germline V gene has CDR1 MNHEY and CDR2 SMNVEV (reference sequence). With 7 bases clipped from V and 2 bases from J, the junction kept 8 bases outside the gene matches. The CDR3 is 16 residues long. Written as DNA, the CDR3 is TGTGCCAGCACCCCCTCAAGGGGGCCTGGGGCCAACGTCCTGACTTTC. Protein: CASTPSRGPGANVLTF.

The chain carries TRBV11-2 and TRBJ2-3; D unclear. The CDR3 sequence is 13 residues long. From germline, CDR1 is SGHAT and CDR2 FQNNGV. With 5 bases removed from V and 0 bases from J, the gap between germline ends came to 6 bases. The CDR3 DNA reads TGTGCCAGCAGCGCGTTCAGCACAGATACGCAGTATTTT. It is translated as CASSAFSTDTQYF.

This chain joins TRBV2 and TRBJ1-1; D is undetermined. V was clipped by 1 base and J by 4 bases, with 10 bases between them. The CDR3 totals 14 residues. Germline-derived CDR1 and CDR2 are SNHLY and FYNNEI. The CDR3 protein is CASSEGVAATEAFF. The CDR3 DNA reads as TGTGCCAGCAGTGAAGGAGTGGCAGCCACTGAAGCTTTCTTT.

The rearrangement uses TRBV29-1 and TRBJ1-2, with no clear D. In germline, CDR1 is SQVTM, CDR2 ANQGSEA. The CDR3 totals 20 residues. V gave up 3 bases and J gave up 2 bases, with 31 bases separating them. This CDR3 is CSVDLTGKQYSITQNYGYTF. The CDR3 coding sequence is TGCAGCGTTGATCTCACGGGGAAACAGTACTCCATTACACAGAACTATGGCTACACCTTC. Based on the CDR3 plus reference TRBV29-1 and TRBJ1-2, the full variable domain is SAVISQKPSRDICQRGTSLTIQCQVDSQVTMMFWYRQQPGQSLTLIATANQGSEATYESGFVIDKFPISRPNLTFSTLTVSNMSPEDSSIYLCSVDLTGKQYSITQNYGYTFGSGTRLTVV.

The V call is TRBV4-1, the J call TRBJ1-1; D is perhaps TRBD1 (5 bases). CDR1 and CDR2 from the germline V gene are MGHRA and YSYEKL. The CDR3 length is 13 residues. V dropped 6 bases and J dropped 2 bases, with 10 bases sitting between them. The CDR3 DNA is TGCGCCAGCAGGGACACGCCCAACACTGAAGCTTTCTTT. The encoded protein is CASRDTPNTEAFF.

The CDR3 loop reads CASSSDRRYNEQFF. The CDR3 DNA sequence: TGTGCCAGCAGCTCGGACAGGAGGTACAATGAGCAGTTCTTC. V gene TRBV5-4 combines with J gene TRBJ2-1; TRBD1 aligns across 7 bases. Germline V gives CDR1 SGHNT, CDR2 YYREEE (reference sequence). The CDR3 extends over 14 amino acids. V lost 3 bases and J lost 4; bases outside the gene matches: 4.

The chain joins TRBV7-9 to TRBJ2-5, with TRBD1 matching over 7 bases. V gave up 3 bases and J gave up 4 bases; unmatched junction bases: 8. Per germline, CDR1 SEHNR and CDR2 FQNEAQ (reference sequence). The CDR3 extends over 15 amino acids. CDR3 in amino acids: CASSFLGGAGETQYF. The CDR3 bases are TGTGCCAGCAGCTTTCTAGGGGGCGCAGGAGAGACCCAGTACTTC.

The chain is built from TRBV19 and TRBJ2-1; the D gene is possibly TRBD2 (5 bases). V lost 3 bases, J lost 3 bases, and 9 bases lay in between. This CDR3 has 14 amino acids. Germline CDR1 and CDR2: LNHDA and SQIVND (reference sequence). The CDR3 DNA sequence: TGTGCCAGTAGTATCCAAGGGAGCTACAATGAGCAGTTCTTC. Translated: CASSIQGSYNEQFF. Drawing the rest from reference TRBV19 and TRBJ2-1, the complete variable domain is DGGITQSPKYLFRKEGQNVTLSCEQNLNHDAMYWYRQDPGQGLRLIYYSQIVNDFQKGDIAEGYSVSREKKESFPLTVTSAQKNPTAFYLCASSIQGSYNEQFFGPGTRLTVL.